These T cell receptor beta chains were read from a single sample in a study of T-cell reconstitution after alpha-beta-depleted transplantation in children. A single record per CDR3 protein comes from TCRdb applying MiXCR to the PCR reads. The sample contains around 270,000 distinct CDR3 sequences, 7.5% to 9% of which appear only once. This specimen consisted of peripheral blood, obtained 360 days after TCRalphabeta/CD19-depleted stem cell transplant. The receptor set was obtained from a female patient aged 2-10 years who had a stem cell transplant for Fanconi anemia, so the T cells may come from the graft donor. Each CDR3 is given with its conserved first and last residue. Each record gives: D gene, clone size, V gene, J gene, CDR3 length, CDR3 protein, CDR3 DNA. D genes are given only for firm matches. Clone size is stated in some rows and not others, as once, few, many or a class when expanded.

d_gene: .; abundance: .; v_gene: TRBV20-1; j_gene: TRBJ1-4; len: 14; CDR3aa: CSARGLGQPEKLFF; CDR3nt: TGCAGTGCTAGAGGCCTAGGACAGCCTGAAAAACTGTTTTTT
d_gene: TRBD2; abundance: many; v_gene: TRBV12-3/TRBV12-4; j_gene: TRBJ2-1; len: 13; CDR3aa: CASSSASGGEQFF; CDR3nt: TGTGCCAGCAGTTCAGCTAGCGGGGGCGAGCAGTTCTTC
d_gene: .; abundance: many; v_gene: TRBV25-1; j_gene: TRBJ1-2; len: 14; CDR3aa: CASSEWGITRGYTF; CDR3nt: TGTGCCAGCAGTGAATGGGGGATAACGAGAGGCTACACCTTC
d_gene: .; abundance: .; v_gene: TRBV25-1; j_gene: TRBJ1-1; len: 14; CDR3aa: CASTLDGSNTEAFF; CDR3nt: TGTGCCAGCACCTTGGACGGATCGAACACTGAAGCTTTCTTT
d_gene: .; abundance: few; v_gene: TRBV2; j_gene: TRBJ2-7; len: 15; CDR3aa: CASLSPPDGSYEQYF; CDR3nt: TGTGCCAGCCTCTCCCCCCCGGACGGTTCCTACGAGCAGTACTTC
d_gene: TRBD1; abundance: medium-sized; v_gene: TRBV12-3/TRBV12-4; j_gene: TRBJ2-7; len: 14; CDR3aa: CASSLGRTGNEQYF; CDR3nt: TGTGCCAGCAGCCTTGGACGGACAGGGAACGAGCAGTACTTC
d_gene: TRBD1; abundance: few; v_gene: TRBV5-1; j_gene: TRBJ1-3; len: 17; CDR3aa: CASSQRQGGISGNTIYF; CDR3nt: TGCGCCAGCAGCCAAAGACAGGGTGGTATCTCTGGAAACACCATATATTTT
d_gene: TRBD1; abundance: few; v_gene: TRBV30; j_gene: TRBJ2-7; len: 14; CDR3aa: CAWSKGQGRYEQYF; CDR3nt: TGTGCCTGGAGCAAGGGACAGGGACGCTACGAGCAGTACTTC
d_gene: TRBD1; abundance: many; v_gene: TRBV6-2/TRBV6-3; j_gene: TRBJ1-2; len: 14; CDR3aa: CASSTGTELYGYTF; CDR3nt: TGTGCCAGCAGCACCGGGACAGAGCTCTATGGCTACACCTTC
d_gene: TRBD1; abundance: many; v_gene: TRBV10-3; j_gene: TRBJ2-3; len: 15; CDR3aa: CAISPGGPYTDTQYF; CDR3nt: TGTGCCATCAGTCCAGGGGGCCCCTACACAGATACGCAGTATTTT
d_gene: .; abundance: few; v_gene: TRBV7-9; j_gene: TRBJ2-6; len: 16; CDR3aa: CASDLEGAPGANVLTF; CDR3nt: TGTGCCAGTGACCTCGAAGGGGCACCGGGGGCCAATGTCCTGACTTTC
d_gene: TRBD2; abundance: many; v_gene: TRBV28; j_gene: TRBJ2-1; len: 11; CDR3aa: CASSSGGEQFF; CDR3nt: TGTGCCAGCAGTTCGGGGGGAGAGCAGTTCTTC
d_gene: .; abundance: many; v_gene: TRBV2; j_gene: TRBJ1-1; len: 11; CDR3aa: CASILDGEAFF; CDR3nt: TGTGCCAGCATCCTGGACGGGGAAGCTTTCTTT
d_gene: .; abundance: many; v_gene: TRBV2; j_gene: TRBJ2-1; len: 16; CDR3aa: CASSELGLPEKYEQFF; CDR3nt: TGTGCCAGCAGTGAACTGGGACTCCCGGAAAAATATGAGCAGTTCTTC
d_gene: .; abundance: .; v_gene: TRBV13; j_gene: TRBJ1-1; len: 19; CDR3aa: CASSRAGASIQYVDTEAFF; CDR3nt: TGTGCCAGCAGCAGGGCAGGGGCCTCGATACAATATGTTGACACTGAAGCTTTCTTT
d_gene: TRBD1; abundance: many; v_gene: TRBV3-1; j_gene: TRBJ2-2; len: 16; CDR3aa: CASSQERGPNTGELFF; CDR3nt: TGTGCCAGCAGCCAAGAGAGGGGGCCAAACACCGGGGAGCTGTTTTTT
d_gene: .; abundance: .; v_gene: TRBV9; j_gene: TRBJ1-1; len: 12; CDR3aa: CASSVKDAPAFF; CDR3nt: TGTGCCAGCAGCGTAAAGGACGCGCCAGCTTTCTTT
d_gene: .; abundance: many; v_gene: TRBV2; j_gene: TRBJ2-3; len: 16; CDR3aa: CASSGSAEANTDTQYF; CDR3nt: TGTGCCAGCAGTGGTTCCGCCGAAGCAAACACAGATACGCAGTATTTT
d_gene: .; abundance: few; v_gene: TRBV7-9; j_gene: TRBJ2-1; len: 12; CDR3aa: CASRLVGGEQFF; CDR3nt: TGTGCCAGCAGACTCGTGGGGGGTGAGCAGTTCTTC
d_gene: .; abundance: many; v_gene: TRBV7-9; j_gene: TRBJ2-2; len: 14; CDR3aa: CASSALGRSGELFF; CDR3nt: TGTGCCAGCAGCGCACTAGGGCGCTCCGGGGAGCTGTTTTTT
d_gene: TRBD1; abundance: .; v_gene: TRBV15; j_gene: TRBJ2-2; len: 15; CDR3aa: CATSRDPRGTGELFF; CDR3nt: TGTGCCACCAGCAGAGATCCCAGGGGGACCGGGGAGCTGTTTTTT
d_gene: .; abundance: many; v_gene: TRBV12-3/TRBV12-4; j_gene: TRBJ1-1; len: 14; CDR3aa: CASIPDSLNTEAFF; CDR3nt: TGTGCCAGCATCCCGGACAGCTTGAACACTGAAGCTTTCTTT
d_gene: .; abundance: .; v_gene: TRBV10-2; j_gene: TRBJ1-1; len: 14; CDR3aa: CASTPPDRSTEAFF; CDR3nt: TGCGCCAGCACCCCCCCCGACCGTAGCACTGAAGCTTTCTTT
d_gene: .; abundance: .; v_gene: TRBV3-2; j_gene: TRBJ1-5; len: 16; CDR3aa: CASSQGYREANQPQHF; CDR3nt: TGTGCCAGCAGCCAGGGCTACAGGGAGGCCAATCAGCCCCAGCATTTT
d_gene: .; abundance: many; v_gene: TRBV7-9; j_gene: TRBJ2-1; len: 15; CDR3aa: CASSLELARVHEQFF; CDR3nt: TGTGCCAGCAGCTTAGAACTCGCTCGGGTCCATGAGCAGTTCTTC
d_gene: .; abundance: many; v_gene: TRBV10-1; j_gene: TRBJ1-6; len: 14; CDR3aa: CASSVGRGGSPLHF; CDR3nt: TGCGCCAGCAGTGTAGGCAGGGGAGGTTCACCCCTCCACTTT
d_gene: TRBD2; abundance: many; v_gene: TRBV5-6; j_gene: TRBJ2-3; len: 16; CDR3aa: CASSEILAGGTDTQYF; CDR3nt: TGTGCCAGCAGTGAAATTCTAGCGGGGGGCACAGATACGCAGTATTTT
d_gene: TRBD1; abundance: few; v_gene: TRBV28; j_gene: TRBJ1-2; len: 15; CDR3aa: CASSSAGTDLYGYTF; CDR3nt: TGTGCCAGCAGTAGTGCCGGGACAGATCTTTATGGCTACACCTTC
d_gene: TRBD2; abundance: few; v_gene: TRBV7-6; j_gene: TRBJ2-2; len: 16; CDR3aa: CASSSPASGNTGELFF; CDR3nt: TGTGCCAGCAGCTCCCCGGCTAGCGGTAACACCGGGGAGCTGTTTTTT
d_gene: TRBD1; abundance: .; v_gene: TRBV5-1; j_gene: TRBJ1-2; len: 17; CDR3aa: CASSRRDSGTLGYGYTF; CDR3nt: TGCGCCAGCAGCCGCCGGGACAGCGGCACGTTAGGCTATGGCTACACCTTC
d_gene: TRBD2; abundance: many; v_gene: TRBV2; j_gene: TRBJ2-7; len: 16; CDR3aa: CASTDDASGQPYEQYF; CDR3nt: TGTGCCAGCACCGACGACGCTAGCGGGCAACCCTACGAGCAGTACTTC
d_gene: TRBD1; abundance: many; v_gene: TRBV29-1; j_gene: TRBJ2-3; len: 13; CDR3aa: CSVGLRGPDTQYF; CDR3nt: TGCAGCGTTGGACTCAGGGGGCCAGATACGCAGTATTTT
d_gene: .; abundance: many; v_gene: TRBV3-1; j_gene: TRBJ1-1; len: 13; CDR3aa: CASSQRSNTEAFF; CDR3nt: TGTGCCAGCAGCCAACGTAGTAACACTGAAGCTTTCTTT
d_gene: TRBD2; abundance: many; v_gene: TRBV3-1; j_gene: TRBJ2-3; len: 18; CDR3aa: CASSPPGLAGTSTDTQYF; CDR3nt: TGTGCCAGCAGTCCCCCCGGACTAGCGGGGACTAGCACAGATACGCAGTATTTT
d_gene: .; abundance: many; v_gene: TRBV5-1; j_gene: TRBJ2-7; len: 14; CDR3aa: CASSLRATFYEQYF; CDR3nt: TGCGCCAGCAGCTTAAGAGCTACCTTCTACGAGCAGTACTTC
d_gene: .; abundance: .; v_gene: TRBV12-5; j_gene: TRBJ2-5; len: 14; CDR3aa: CASGDFLRGETQYF; CDR3nt: TGTGCTAGCGGGGACTTTCTGAGGGGAGAGACCCAGTACTTC
d_gene: .; abundance: few; v_gene: TRBV18; j_gene: TRBJ1-6; len: 15; CDR3aa: CASSPSRGVDSPLHF; CDR3nt: TGTGCCAGCTCACCATCCCGGGGTGTAGATTCACCCCTCCACTTT
d_gene: TRBD2; abundance: many; v_gene: TRBV11-2; j_gene: TRBJ2-7; len: 14; CDR3aa: CASSFGGVTYEQYF; CDR3nt: TGTGCCAGCAGCTTCGGGGGGGTCACCTACGAGCAGTACTTC
d_gene: .; abundance: many; v_gene: TRBV20-1; j_gene: TRBJ1-6; len: 17; CDR3aa: CSARAGTPESENSPLHF; CDR3nt: TGCAGTGCTAGAGCCGGGACCCCCGAATCCGAGAATTCACCCCTCCACTTT
d_gene: TRBD2; abundance: few; v_gene: TRBV6-2/TRBV6-3; j_gene: TRBJ2-1; len: 16; CDR3aa: CASSFPSGGADNEQFF; CDR3nt: TGTGCCAGCAGTTTCCCGAGCGGGGGGGCCGACAATGAGCAGTTCTTC
d_gene: .; abundance: many; v_gene: TRBV20-1; j_gene: TRBJ1-1; len: 14; CDR3aa: CSASADIYYTEAFF; CDR3nt: TGCAGTGCTAGCGCGGACATATACTACACTGAAGCTTTCTTT
d_gene: TRBD1; abundance: many; v_gene: TRBV29-1; j_gene: TRBJ1-4; len: 14; CDR3aa: CSVARDRGGEKLFF; CDR3nt: TGCAGCGTTGCCCGGGACAGGGGAGGTGAAAAACTGTTTTTT
d_gene: TRBD2; abundance: many; v_gene: TRBV12-3/TRBV12-4; j_gene: TRBJ2-7; len: 17; CDR3aa: CASSPLVKRGLFYEQYF; CDR3nt: TGTGCCAGCAGTCCGCTGGTCAAGCGGGGGTTGTTCTACGAGCAGTACTTC